The next 11 T cell receptor beta chains were all read from a single sample in a study of CD8 T cells in ankylosing spondylitis. MiXCR, applied by TCRdb to the 5' RACE reads, yields one record per CDR3 protein. The sample consists of 250,000 to 400,000 distinct CDR3 sequences, roughly 11% of them appearing once. Input material: blood, either unsorted or a sorted T cell fraction (not recorded which). The receptors derive from a female donor with ankylosing spondylitis or in good health (not recorded which).

This clonotype has ten or more counts. The chain is built from TRBV29-1 and TRBJ2-6, with D perhaps TRBD1 or TRBD2 (5 bases each). This CDR3 region has 15 residues. V was pared by 4 bases and J by 1 base, with 11 bases between. Germline CDR1 and CDR2: SQVTM and ANQGSEA. CDR3 sequence (DNA): TGCAGCGTTGTGGCAGGGAGTTCTGGGGCCAACGTCCTGACTTTC. This gives the protein CSVVAGSSGANVLTF.

V usage is TRBV15 and J usage is TRBJ2-1; perhaps TRBD2 as D (6 bases). CDR1 and CDR2 from the germline V gene are LNHNV and YYDKDF (reference sequence). The CDR3 loop spans 17 amino acids. Trimming removed 0 bases from V and 5 bases from J, with 17 bases in between. The DNA for the CDR3 is TGTGCCACCAGCAGAGATGCATTTAGCGGCCGCCACAATGAGCAGTTCTTC. Amino acid sequence: CATSRDAFSGRHNEQFF.

This clonotype was seen a handful of times. The V and J genes are TRBV7-2 and TRBJ2-3; D is unresolved. The germline V gene has CDR1 SGHTA and CDR2 FQGNSA. The CDR3 contains 15 residues. Trimming cost V 9 bases and J 6 bases, with 22 bases left between them. The chain's CDR3 is CASSPFRAATDTQYF. The CDR3 DNA sequence: TGTGCCAGTTCTCCGTTCCGGGCCGCCACTGATACGCAGTATTTT.

Only a few counts were recorded for this clonotype. The V and J genes are TRBV29-1 and TRBJ2-3; TRBD2 matches 10 bases. CDR1 and CDR2 (germline): SQVTM, ANQGSEA. The J segment lost 4 bases and the V segment lost 7 bases, leaving 14 bases of the junction unmatched. The CDR3 sequence is 16 residues long. CDR3 DNA sequence: TGCAGCGGAGGGCCCCGGCTAGCGGGAGATCCAGATACGCAGTATTTT. Translating gives CSGGPRLAGDPDTQYF.

The V and J genes are TRBV5-1 and TRBJ2-3; TRBD2 aligns across 16 bases. This CDR3 contains 16 residues. Trimming at V came to 4 bases and at J to 6 bases, leaving 5 bases not matched to a gene. Germline assignment: CDR1 SGHRS and CDR2 YFSETQ. The chain's CDR3 is CASSLGTSGGVDTQYF. CDR3 DNA: TGCGCCAGCAGCCTTGGGACTAGCGGGGGGGTGGATACGCAGTATTTT.

This clonotype was recorded many times. The chain is built from TRBV20-1 and TRBJ2-3; the match to TRBD2 covers 13 bases. V lost 1 base and J lost 3; bases outside the gene matches: 1. The CDR3 is 15 amino acids. Germline-derived CDR1 and CDR2 are DFQATT and SNEGSKA (reference sequence). The CDR3 region has the DNA TGCAGTGCTAGAGGGACTAGCGGGAGAACAGATACGCAGTATTTT. Translating it yields CSARGTSGRTDTQYF.

In its sample, this clonotype was seen many times. This chain uses TRBV12-3 or TRBV12-4 with TRBJ2-4; TRBD2 is a possible D gene (6 bases). V was trimmed by 4 bases and J by 9 bases, leaving 25 bases between them. The CDR3 runs to 17 residues. For the CDR3, the DNA is TGTGCCAGCAGTTCCAATCTCGGGAGTGCTGAGAGGGGCATTCAGTACTTC. Amino acids: CASSSNLGSAERGIQYF.

This clonotype came up many times. The rearrangement links TRBV3-1 to TRBJ1-4; a weak D match, TRBD1 (6 bases). CDR1 is LGHDT and CDR2 is YNNKEL in the germline V gene (reference sequence). V lost 4 bases to trimming and J lost 8 bases, with 14 bases between them. The CDR3 is 14 amino acids. The chain's CDR3 is CASSPGRGHEKLFF. CDR3 in DNA: TGTGCCAGCAGCCCAGGCAGGGGCCACGAAAAACTGTTTTTT.

This clonotype was detected many times. The V and J genes are TRBV28 and TRBJ2-7; 7 bases match TRBD2. The CDR3 contains 15 residues. Germline V lookup: CDR1 MDHEN, CDR2 SYDVKM. The ends lost 6 bases at V and 0 bases at J; junction bases unmatched: 8. The chain's CDR3 is CASSEVAGPSYEQYF. CDR3 sequence (DNA): TGTGCCAGCAGCGAGGTAGCGGGTCCCTCCTACGAGCAGTACTTC.

In this sample, this clonotype turned up many times. The chain couples TRBV12-3 or TRBV12-4 to TRBJ2-1; D may be TRBD1 (5 bases). CDR3 length: 13 amino acids. The V and J ends lost 6 bases and 4 bases respectively, with 10 bases between them. CDR3 in DNA: TGTGCCAGCAGATCGGACACTTACAATGAGCAGTTCTTC. Amino acid sequence: CASRSDTYNEQFF.

This clonotype has a handful of counts. This chain uses TRBV7-2 with TRBJ2-5, with 7 bases identical to TRBD2. CDR1 SGHTA and CDR2 FQGNSA come from the germline V gene. The V gene end was trimmed by 4 bases and the J gene end by 2 bases; junction bases not matched to a gene: 7. The CDR3 has 15 amino acids. CDR3 loop: CASSSSLAAQETQYF. The CDR3 region has the DNA TGTGCCAGCAGCTCCTCTCTAGCGGCACAAGAGACCCAGTACTTC.